The clone carrying this TCR beta chain came up many times. These data come from a study of patients and donors after allogeneic stem cell transplantation. The junction had 9 bases not matched to a gene; V was cut back by 5 bases and J by 1 base. The CDR3 runs 16 residues. TCRdb ran MiXCR on the RT-PCR reads and lists one entry per CDR3 protein. The repertoire holds roughly 880,000 distinct CDR3 sequences, with over 15% as singletons. The sequencing input was blood, either unsorted or a sorted T cell fraction (not recorded which). The sequence was obtained from a human donor who was either an allogeneic HSCT recipient or a stem cell or donor lymphocyte infusion donor (not recorded which). It is not recorded whose cells these are; they may come from a transplant donor. This rearrangement joins TRBV12-3 or TRBV12-4 to TRBJ2-3; 7 positions match TRBD1. DNA for the CDR3: TGTGCCAGCAGTAGGCGACAGGGAGTGGGCACAGATACGCAGTATTTT. Amino acid sequence: CASSRRQGVGTDTQYF.